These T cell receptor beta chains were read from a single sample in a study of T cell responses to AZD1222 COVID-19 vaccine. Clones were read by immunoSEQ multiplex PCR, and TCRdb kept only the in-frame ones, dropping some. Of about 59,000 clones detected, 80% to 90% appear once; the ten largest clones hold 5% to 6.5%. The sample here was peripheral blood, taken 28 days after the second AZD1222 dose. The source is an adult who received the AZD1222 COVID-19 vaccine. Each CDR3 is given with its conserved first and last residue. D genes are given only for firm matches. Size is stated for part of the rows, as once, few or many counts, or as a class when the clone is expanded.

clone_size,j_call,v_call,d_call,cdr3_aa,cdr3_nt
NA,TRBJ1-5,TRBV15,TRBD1,CATSSKTGAYQPQHF,TGTGCCACCAGCAGTAAGACAGGGGCTTATCAGCCCCAGCATTTT
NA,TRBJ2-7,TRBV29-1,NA,CSASRGLLGEQYF,TGCAGCGCCTCCCGGGGCCTCCTGGGGGAGCAGTACTTC
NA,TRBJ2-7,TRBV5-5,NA,CASSWTTYEQYF,TGTGCCAGCAGCTGGACGACCTACGAGCAGTACTTC
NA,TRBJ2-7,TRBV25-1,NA,CASSDPTSSYEQYF,TGTGCCAGCAGTGATCCGACGAGCTCCTACGAGCAGTACTTC
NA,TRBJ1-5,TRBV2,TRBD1,CASNLPGQLQPQHF,TGTGCCAGCAACCTACCGGGACAGCTCCAGCCCCAGCATTTT
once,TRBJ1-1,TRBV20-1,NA,CSASIPNTEAFF,TGCAGTGCTAGTATCCCGAACACTGAAGCTTTCTTT
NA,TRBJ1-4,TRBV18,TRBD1,CASSPSTGAEKLFF,TGTGCCAGCTCACCCTCGACAGGGGCTGAAAAACTGTTTTTT
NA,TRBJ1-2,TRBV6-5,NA,CASSLGTPYGYTF,TGTGCCAGCAGTCTAGGGACACCGTATGGCTACACCTTC
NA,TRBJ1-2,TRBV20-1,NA,CSARVGWYYTF,TGCAGTGCTAGGGTAGGGTGGTATTACACCTTC
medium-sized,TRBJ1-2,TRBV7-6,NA,CASSPGEAQDLYGYTF,TGTGCCAGCAGCCCTGGTGAGGCGCAGGATCTCTATGGCTACACCTTC
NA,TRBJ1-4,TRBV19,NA,CASRITGTGNEKLFF,TGTGCCAGTAGGATTACAGGAACGGGTAATGAAAAACTGTTTTTT
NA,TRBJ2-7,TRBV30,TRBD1,CAWGSGTGGSGLAPRETYEQYF,TGTGCCTGGGGTTCCGGGACAGGGGGCTCGGGACTAGCCCCCAGGGAGACCTACGAGCAGTACTTC
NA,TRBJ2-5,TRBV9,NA,CASSVEGGDQETQYF,TGTGCCAGCAGCGTAGAAGGGGGGGATCAAGAGACCCAGTACTTC
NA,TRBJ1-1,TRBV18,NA,CASSTGRVNTEAFF,TGTGCCAGCTCAACTGGACGGGTGAACACTGAAGCTTTCTTT
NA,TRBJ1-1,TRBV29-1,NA,CSVRPEAFF,TGCAGCGTTAGGCCTGAAGCTTTCTTT
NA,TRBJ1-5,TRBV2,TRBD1,CASFQGGGQPQHF,TGTGCCAGCTTTCAGGGGGGCGGTCAGCCCCAGCATTTT
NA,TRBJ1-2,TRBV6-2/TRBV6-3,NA,CASSLSGRNYGYTF,TGTGCCAGCAGTTTGTCAGGGCGTAACTATGGCTACACCTTC
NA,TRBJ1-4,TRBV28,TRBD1,CASGQGEDRKLFF,TGTGCCAGTGGACAGGGGGAGGACCGAAAACTGTTTTTT
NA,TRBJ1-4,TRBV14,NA,CASSLRQPNEKLFF,TGTGCCAGCAGCCTGAGACAGCCAAATGAAAAACTGTTTTTT
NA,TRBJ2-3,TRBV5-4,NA,CASSLVGTDTQYF,TGTGCCAGCAGCTTGGTGGGTACAGATACGCAGTATTTT
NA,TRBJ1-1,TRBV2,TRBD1,CASRAGGRNTEAFF,TGTGCCAGCAGGGCAGGGGGAAGAAACACTGAAGCTTTCTTT
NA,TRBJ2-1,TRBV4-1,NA,CASSADGGVSYNEQFF,TGCGCCAGCAGCGCGGACGGGGGAGTGTCCTACAATGAGCAGTTCTTC
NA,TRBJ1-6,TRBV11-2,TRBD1,CASSLDRGRNSPLHF,TGTGCCAGCAGCTTAGACAGGGGGCGGAATTCACCCCTCCACTTT
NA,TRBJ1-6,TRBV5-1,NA,CASSPGQYSPLHF,TGCGCCAGCAGCCCCGGACAGTATTCACCCCTCCACTTT
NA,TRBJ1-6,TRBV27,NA,CASSLDRDSPLHF,TGTGCCAGCAGTTTGGACAGAGATTCACCCCTCCACTTT
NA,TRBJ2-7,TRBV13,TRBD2,CASSLRTSNEQYF,TGTGCCAGCAGCTTAAGGACTAGCAACGAGCAGTACTTC
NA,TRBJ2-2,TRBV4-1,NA,CASSQDRETGELFF,TGCGCCAGCAGCCAAGATCGGGAGACCGGGGAGCTGTTTTTT
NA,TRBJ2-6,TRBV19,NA,CASSQQGEGANVLTF,TGTGCCAGTAGCCAACAGGGCGAGGGGGCCAACGTCCTGACTTTC
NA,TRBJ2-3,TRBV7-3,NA,CASSAEGGRGDTQYF,TGTGCCAGCAGCGCGGAGGGGGGGCGCGGAGATACGCAGTATTTT
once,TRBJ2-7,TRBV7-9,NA,CATGRPEGYEQYF,TGTGCCACGGGACGGCCGGAGGGTTACGAGCAGTACTTC
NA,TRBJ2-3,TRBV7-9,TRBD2,CASSKLASSTDTQYF,TGTGCCAGCAGTAAACTAGCGAGTAGCACAGATACGCAGTATTTT
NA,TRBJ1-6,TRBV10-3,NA,CAIRGRIDYNSPLHF,TGTGCCATCAGGGGACGCATCGACTATAATTCACCCCTCCACTTT
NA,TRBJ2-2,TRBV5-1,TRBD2,CASSPTSGNTGELFF,TGCGCCAGCAGCCCGACTAGCGGGAACACCGGGGAGCTGTTTTTT
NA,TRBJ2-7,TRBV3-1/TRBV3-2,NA,CASSQGITGGSYEQYF,TGTGCCAGCAGCCAAGGGATAACTGGAGGCTCCTACGAGCAGTACTTC
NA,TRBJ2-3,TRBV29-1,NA,CSVVSGTSTDTQYF,TGCAGCGTTGTTTCAGGGACCTCCACAGATACGCAGTATTTT
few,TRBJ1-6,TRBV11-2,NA,CASSLGSSPLHF,TGTGCCAGCAGCTTAGGCAGTTCACCCCTCCACTTT
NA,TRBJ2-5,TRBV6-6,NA,CASSYGQETQYF,TGTGCCAGCAGTTACGGGCAAGAGACCCAGTACTTC
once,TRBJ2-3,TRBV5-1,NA,CASSLEADTQYF,TGCGCCAGCAGCTTGGAGGCGGATACGCAGTATTTT
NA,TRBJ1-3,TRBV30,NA,CAWSALGRSSNTIYF,TGTGCCTGGAGTGCGTTGGGCAGGAGCTCTAACACCATATATTTT
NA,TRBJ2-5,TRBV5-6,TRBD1,CAGGQGNVETQYF,TGTGCTGGCGGACAGGGGAATGTAGAGACCCAGTACTTC
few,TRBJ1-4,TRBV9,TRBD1,CASSFRTGNNEKLFF,TGTGCCAGCAGCTTCCGGACAGGGAATAATGAAAAACTGTTTTTT
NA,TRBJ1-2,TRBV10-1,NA,CASSERQNYGYTF,TGCGCCAGCAGTGAAAGACAGAACTATGGCTACACCTTC
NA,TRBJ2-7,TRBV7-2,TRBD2,CASSSGLAGVEQYF,TGTGCCAGCAGCTCCGGACTAGCGGGAGTTGAGCAGTACTTC
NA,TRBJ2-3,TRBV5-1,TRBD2,CASSPFSGGSTDTQYF,TGCGCCAGCAGCCCGTTTAGCGGGGGAAGCACAGATACGCAGTATTTT
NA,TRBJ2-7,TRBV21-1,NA,CASSDRISYEQYF,TGTGCCAGCAGCGACAGAATCTCCTACGAGCAGTACTTC
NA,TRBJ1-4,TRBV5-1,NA,CASSRNSGQDNEKLFF,TGCGCCAGCAGTCGCAACTCAGGGCAAGATAATGAAAAACTGTTTTTT
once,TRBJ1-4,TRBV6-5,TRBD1,CASRKQGVALFF,TGTGCCAGCAGGAAACAGGGGGTGGCACTGTTTTTT
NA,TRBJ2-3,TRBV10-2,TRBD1,CASSTYPTQGYTDTQYF,TGCGCCAGCAGCACATACCCCACACAGGGGTACACAGATACGCAGTATTTT
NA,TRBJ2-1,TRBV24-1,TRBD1,CATSESGQVGEQFF,TGTGCCACCAGTGAATCCGGACAGGTCGGTGAGCAGTTCTTC
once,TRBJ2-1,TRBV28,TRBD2,CASSFPRGGEDEQFF,TGTGCCAGCAGTTTTCCGCGGGGGGGAGAGGATGAGCAGTTCTTC
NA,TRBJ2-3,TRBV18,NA,CASSPSLRTDTQYF,TGTGCCAGCTCACCTAGTTTGAGGACAGATACGCAGTATTTT
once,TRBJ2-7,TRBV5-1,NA,CASNEGGAYEQYF,TGCGCCAGCAACGAGGGGGGAGCCTACGAGCAGTACTTC
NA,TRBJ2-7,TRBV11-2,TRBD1,CASRLAGSGGNEQYF,TGTGCCAGCAGGTTAGCTGGGTCAGGGGGCAACGAGCAGTACTTC
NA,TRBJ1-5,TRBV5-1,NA,CASSLGPSQPQHF,TGCGCCAGCAGCTTGGGTCCATCTCAGCCCCAGCATTTT
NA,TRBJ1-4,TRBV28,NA,CASSPPSAGQNEKLFF,TGTGCCAGCAGCCCCCCTTCGGCAGGACAAAATGAAAAACTGTTTTTT